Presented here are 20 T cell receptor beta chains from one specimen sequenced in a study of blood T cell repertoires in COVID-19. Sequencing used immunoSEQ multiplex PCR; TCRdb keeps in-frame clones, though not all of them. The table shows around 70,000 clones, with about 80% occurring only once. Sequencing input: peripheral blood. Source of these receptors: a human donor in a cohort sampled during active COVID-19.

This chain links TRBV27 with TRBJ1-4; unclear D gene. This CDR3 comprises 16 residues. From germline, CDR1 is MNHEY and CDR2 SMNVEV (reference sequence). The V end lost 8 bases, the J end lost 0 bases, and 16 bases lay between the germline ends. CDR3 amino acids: CASPTVLDATNEKLFF. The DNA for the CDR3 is TGTGCCAGCCCTACAGTTCTTGATGCAACTAATGAAAAACTGTTTTTT.

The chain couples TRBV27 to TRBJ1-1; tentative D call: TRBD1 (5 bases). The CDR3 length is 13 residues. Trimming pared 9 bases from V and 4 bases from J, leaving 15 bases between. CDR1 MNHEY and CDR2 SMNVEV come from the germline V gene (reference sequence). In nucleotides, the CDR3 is TGTGCCAGTACGCGGGCGGGGGGCACTGAAGCTTTCTTT. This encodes CASTRAGGTEAFF.

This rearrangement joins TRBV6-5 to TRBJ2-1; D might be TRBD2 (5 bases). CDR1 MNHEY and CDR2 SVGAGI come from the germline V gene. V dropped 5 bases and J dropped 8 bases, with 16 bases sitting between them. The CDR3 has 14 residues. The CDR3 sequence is CASSPWGAGDEQFF. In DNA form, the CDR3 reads TGTGCCAGCAGTCCTTGGGGAGCAGGCGATGAGCAGTTCTTC.

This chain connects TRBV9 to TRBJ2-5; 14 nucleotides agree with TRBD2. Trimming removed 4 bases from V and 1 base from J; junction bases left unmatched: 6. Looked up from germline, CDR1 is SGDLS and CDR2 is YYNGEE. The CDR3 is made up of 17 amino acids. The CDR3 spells CASSPWTSGGLQETQYF. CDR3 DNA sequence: TGTGCCAGCAGCCCATGGACTAGCGGGGGGCTCCAAGAGACCCAGTACTTC.

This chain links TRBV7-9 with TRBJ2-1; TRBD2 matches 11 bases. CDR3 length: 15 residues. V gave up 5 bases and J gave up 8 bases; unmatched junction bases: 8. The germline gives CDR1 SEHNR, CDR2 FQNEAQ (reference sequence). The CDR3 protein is CASSSSGRALHEQFF. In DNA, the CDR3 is TGTGCCAGCAGCAGTAGCGGGAGGGCCCTCCATGAGCAGTTCTTC.

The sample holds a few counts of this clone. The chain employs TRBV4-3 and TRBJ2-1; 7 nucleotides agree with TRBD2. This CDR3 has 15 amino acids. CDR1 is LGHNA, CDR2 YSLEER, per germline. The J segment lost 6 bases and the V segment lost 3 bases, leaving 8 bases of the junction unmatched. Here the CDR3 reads CASSHLADTANEQFF. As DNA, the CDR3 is TGCGCCAGCAGCCATCTAGCGGATACGGCCAATGAGCAGTTCTTC.

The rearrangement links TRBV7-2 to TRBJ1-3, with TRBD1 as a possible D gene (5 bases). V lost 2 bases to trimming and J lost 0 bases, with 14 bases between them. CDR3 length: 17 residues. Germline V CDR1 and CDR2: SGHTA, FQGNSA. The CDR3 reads CASSLQTGISSGNTIYF. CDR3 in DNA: TGTGCCAGCAGCTTACAAACAGGAATAAGCTCTGGAAACACCATATATTTT.

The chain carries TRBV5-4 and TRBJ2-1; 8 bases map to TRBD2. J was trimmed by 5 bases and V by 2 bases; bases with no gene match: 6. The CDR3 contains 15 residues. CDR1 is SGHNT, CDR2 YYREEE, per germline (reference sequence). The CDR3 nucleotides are TGTGCCAGCAGCTTTACAGCGGGAGAGAACAATGAGCAGTTCTTC. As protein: CASSFTAGENNEQFF.

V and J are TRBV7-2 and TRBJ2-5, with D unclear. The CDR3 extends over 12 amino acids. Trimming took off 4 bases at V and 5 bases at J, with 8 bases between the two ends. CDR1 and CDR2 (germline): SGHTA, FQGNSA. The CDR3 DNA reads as TGTGCCAGCAGCTCCCCTTTCGAGACCCAGTACTTC. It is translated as CASSSPFETQYF.

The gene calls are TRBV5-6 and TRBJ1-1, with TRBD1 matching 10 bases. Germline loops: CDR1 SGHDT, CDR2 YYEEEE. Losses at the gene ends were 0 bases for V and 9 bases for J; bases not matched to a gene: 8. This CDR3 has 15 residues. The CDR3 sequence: CASSLGGTGVYQAFF. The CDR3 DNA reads TGTGCCAGCAGCTTGGGTGGGACAGGGGTGTATCAAGCTTTCTTT.

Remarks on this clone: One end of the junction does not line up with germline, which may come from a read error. This CDR3 is CASSLSGRAGETQYF. The CDR3 DNA reads TGTGCTAGCAGCCTTAGCGGGAGGGCCGGGGAGACCCAGTACTTC. The chain combines TRBV7-7 with TRBJ2-5, with TRBD2 matching 11 bases. CDR1 is SSHAT, CDR2 FNYEAQ, per germline (reference sequence). The CDR3 runs to 15 residues.

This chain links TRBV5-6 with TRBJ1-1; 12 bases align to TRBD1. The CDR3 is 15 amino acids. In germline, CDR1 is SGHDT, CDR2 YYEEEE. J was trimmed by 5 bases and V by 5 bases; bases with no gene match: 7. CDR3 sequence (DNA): TGTGCCAGCAGATCCCGGGACAGGGGGCGAACTGAAGCTTTCTTT. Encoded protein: CASRSRDRGRTEAFF.

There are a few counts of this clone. CDR3 sequence (DNA): TGCGCCAGCAGCCAAGGGGGCACGGCTCTCACTGAAGCTTTCTTT. Encoded protein: CASSQGGTALTEAFF. The V gene is TRBV4-1, the J gene TRBJ1-1; D might be TRBD1 (5 bases). Germline V lookup: CDR1 MGHRA, CDR2 YSYEKL. V shed 1 base and J shed 4 bases, with 13 bases lying between them. The length of the CDR3 is 15 residues.

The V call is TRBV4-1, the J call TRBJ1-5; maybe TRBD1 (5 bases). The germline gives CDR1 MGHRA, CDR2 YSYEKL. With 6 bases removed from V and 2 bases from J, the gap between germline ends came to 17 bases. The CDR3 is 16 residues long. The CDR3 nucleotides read TGCGCCAGCAGACCGACGGGAGGGGCCGGCAATCAGCCCCAGCATTTT. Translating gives CASRPTGGAGNQPQHF.

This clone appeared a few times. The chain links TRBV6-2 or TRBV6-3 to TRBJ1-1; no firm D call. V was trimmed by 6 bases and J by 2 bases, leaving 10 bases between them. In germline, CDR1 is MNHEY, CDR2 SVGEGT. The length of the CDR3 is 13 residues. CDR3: CASSSSFNTEAFF. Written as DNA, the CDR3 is TGTGCCAGCAGCTCCTCGTTCAACACTGAAGCTTTCTTT.

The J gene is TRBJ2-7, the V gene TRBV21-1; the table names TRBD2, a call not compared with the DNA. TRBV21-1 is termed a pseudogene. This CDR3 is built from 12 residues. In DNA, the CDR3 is TGTGCCAGCAGCAACCCCCCCCTCGAGCAGTACTTC. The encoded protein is CASSNPPLEQYF.

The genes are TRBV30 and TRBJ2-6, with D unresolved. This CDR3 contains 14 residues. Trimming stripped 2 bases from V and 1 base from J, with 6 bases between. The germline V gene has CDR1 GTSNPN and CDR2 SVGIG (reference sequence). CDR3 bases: TGTGCCTGGAGTCTCGGTTCTGGGGCCAACGTCCTGACTTTC. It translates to CAWSLGSGANVLTF.

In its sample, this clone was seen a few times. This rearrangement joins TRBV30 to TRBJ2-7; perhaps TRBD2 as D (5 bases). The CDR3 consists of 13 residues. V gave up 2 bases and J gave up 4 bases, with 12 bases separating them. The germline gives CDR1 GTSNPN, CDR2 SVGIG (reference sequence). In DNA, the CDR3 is TGTGCCTGGAGTCCTTCGGACTGGTACGAGCAGTACTTC. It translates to CAWSPSDWYEQYF. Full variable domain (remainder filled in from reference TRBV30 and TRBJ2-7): SQTIHQWPATLVQPVGSPLSLECTVEGTSNPNLYWYRQAAGRGLQLLFYSVGIGQISSEVPQNLSASRPQDRQFILSSKKLLLSDSGFYLCAWSPSDWYEQYFGPGTRLTVT.

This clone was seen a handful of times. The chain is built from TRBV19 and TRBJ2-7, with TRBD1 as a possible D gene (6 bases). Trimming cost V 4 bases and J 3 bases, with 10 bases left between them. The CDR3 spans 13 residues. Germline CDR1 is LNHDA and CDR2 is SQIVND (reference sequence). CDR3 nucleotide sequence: TGTGCCAGTAGTAAGGCAGGGGTCTACGAGCAGTACTTC. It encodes CASSKAGVYEQYF.

The CDR3 loop reads CASSLVGSAAYEQYV. CDR3 in DNA: TGTGCCAGCAGCTTAGTCGGTAGCGCGGCCTACGAGCAGTACGTC. The J gene is TRBJ2-7, the V gene TRBV7-9; TRBD2 is a possible D gene (5 bases). CDR3 length: 15 residues. V lost 1 base and J lost 2, with 12 bases in between. Germline CDR1 SEHNR, CDR2 FQNEAQ (reference sequence).